This T cell receptor beta chain comes out of a study of T-cell reconstitution after alpha-beta-depleted transplantation in children. The TCRbeta library incorporated unique molecular identifiers. MiXCR, run by TCRdb on the PCR reads, gives a single entry per CDR3 protein. Among under 750,000 distinct CDR3 sequences listed, 23% were seen once. To note about this clonotype: The target antigen is unknown.

Findings and caveats of the study: T-cell numbers and diversity one year post-transplant derived largely from freshly generated T cells. At around two months after transplant, the alpha-beta T cells were reportedly derived from several hundred expanded clones that came from non-depleted graft cells. Diversity of TCRbeta at day 60 was high in some patients, arising from surviving recipient T cells and thymic progenitors.

This specimen consisted of PBMCs, mostly from graft donor cells, obtained 360 days after TCRalphabeta/CD19-depleted stem cell transplant. The receptor comes from a boy younger than two who had a stem cell transplant for acute myeloid leukemia, so the T cells may come from the graft donor.

CDR3 in DNA: TGTGCCAGCAGTTTAGCCTTTCAGGTGGACACCCCAACTAATGAAAAACTGTTTTTT. Protein: CASSLAFQVDTPTNEKLFF. The rearrangement links TRBV12-3 or TRBV12-4 to TRBJ1-4; D may be TRBD1 (5 bases). There are 19 residues in the CDR3. V was shortened by 0 bases and J by 0 bases, with 17 bases between the two germline ends.